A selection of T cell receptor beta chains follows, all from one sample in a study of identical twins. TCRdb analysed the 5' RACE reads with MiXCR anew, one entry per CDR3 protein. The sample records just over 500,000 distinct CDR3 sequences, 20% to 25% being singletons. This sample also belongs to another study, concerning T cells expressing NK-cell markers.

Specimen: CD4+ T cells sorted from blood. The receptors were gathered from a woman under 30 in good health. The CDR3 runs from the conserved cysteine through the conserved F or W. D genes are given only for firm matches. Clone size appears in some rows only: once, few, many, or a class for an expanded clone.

CDR3 protein: CASSASGRGLAFF
CDR3 DNA: TGTGCCAGCAGTGCGTCGGGCAGGGGGCTTGCTTTCTTT
J gene: TRBJ1-1
D gene: TRBD1
V gene: TRBV12-3/TRBV12-4
clone size: few

CDR3 protein: CSAMNWLAANTGELFF
CDR3 DNA: TGCAGCGCCATGAACTGGCTAGCGGCGAACACCGGGGAGCTGTTTTTT
J gene: TRBJ2-2
D gene: TRBD2
V gene: TRBV29-1
clone size: few

CDR3 protein: CASSPGAVTGELFF
CDR3 DNA: TGTGCCAGCTCACCAGGGGCGGTCACCGGGGAGCTGTTTTTT
J gene: TRBJ2-2
D gene: .
V gene: TRBV18
clone size: few

CDR3 protein: CRAGLASPTDTQYF
CDR3 DNA: TGCAGGGCGGGACTAGCATCCCCCACAGATACGCAGTATTTT
J gene: TRBJ2-3
D gene: TRBD2
V gene: TRBV20-1
clone size: once

CDR3 protein: CASSSFPGQQAFF
CDR3 DNA: TGTGCCAGCAGCTCGTTCCCGGGACAGCAAGCTTTCTTT
J gene: TRBJ1-1
D gene: TRBD1
V gene: TRBV5-6
clone size: .

CDR3 protein: CASSFRTGPNYGYTF
CDR3 DNA: TGTGCCAGCAGTTTCCGGACAGGCCCCAACTATGGCTACACCTTC
J gene: TRBJ1-2
D gene: TRBD1
V gene: TRBV6-5
clone size: .

CDR3 protein: CASSQDPRFRADHQETQYF
CDR3 DNA: TGTGCCAGCAGCCAAGATCCGAGATTCCGGGCGGACCATCAAGAGACCCAGTACTTC
J gene: TRBJ2-5
D gene: .
V gene: TRBV3-1
clone size: .

CDR3 protein: CASSLEGFAYNEQFF
CDR3 DNA: TGCGCCAGCAGCTTGGAGGGGTTCGCCTACAATGAGCAGTTCTTC
J gene: TRBJ2-1
D gene: .
V gene: TRBV5-1
clone size: .

CDR3 protein: CSAPPMLLGGYTF
CDR3 DNA: TGCAGTGCTCCCCCAATGCTGCTAGGTGGCTACACCTTC
J gene: TRBJ1-2
D gene: .
V gene: TRBV20-1
clone size: few

CDR3 protein: CSVDLGGGTEAFF
CDR3 DNA: TGCAGCGTCGACCTGGGGGGCGGTACTGAAGCTTTCTTT
J gene: TRBJ1-1
D gene: .
V gene: TRBV29-1
clone size: .

CDR3 protein: CASAGTHYGYTF
CDR3 DNA: TGTGCCAGTGCCGGGACCCACTATGGCTACACCTTC
J gene: TRBJ1-2
D gene: .
V gene: TRBV10-3
clone size: .

CDR3 protein: CSARDSARAVQETQYF
CDR3 DNA: TGCAGTGCTAGAGATTCCGCCAGGGCGGTACAAGAGACCCAGTACTTC
J gene: TRBJ2-5
D gene: .
V gene: TRBV20-1
clone size: few

CDR3 protein: CASTSGGEQYF
CDR3 DNA: TGTGCCAGCACCAGTGGGGGCGAGCAGTACTTC
J gene: TRBJ2-7
D gene: .
V gene: TRBV3-1
clone size: few

CDR3 protein: CASSLAGQGNSNEQFF
CDR3 DNA: TGCGCCAGCAGCTTGGCGGGACAGGGGAATTCCAATGAGCAGTTCTTC
J gene: TRBJ2-1
D gene: TRBD1
V gene: TRBV5-1
clone size: .

CDR3 protein: CASSLERGGGEQFF
CDR3 DNA: TGTGCCAGCAGCCTAGAGCGGGGGGGTGGTGAGCAGTTCTTC
J gene: TRBJ2-1
D gene: TRBD2
V gene: TRBV7-2
clone size: .

CDR3 protein: CSVEGGEQTQYF
CDR3 DNA: TGCAGCGTTGAGGGGGGTGAACAGACCCAGTACTTC
J gene: TRBJ2-5
D gene: .
V gene: TRBV29-1
clone size: .

CDR3 protein: CASRKQARVDGYTF
CDR3 DNA: TGTGCCAGCAGGAAACAGGCCCGGGTGGACGGCTACACCTTC
J gene: TRBJ1-2
D gene: .
V gene: TRBV12-3/TRBV12-4
clone size: .

CDR3 protein: CASSRLMAKEKLFF
CDR3 DNA: TGTGCCAGCAGCCGTCTCATGGCAAAGGAAAAACTGTTTTTT
J gene: TRBJ1-4
D gene: .
V gene: TRBV11-2
clone size: .

CDR3 protein: CATAPAGGTETQYF
CDR3 DNA: TGTGCCACCGCCCCGGCAGGGGGAACGGAGACCCAGTACTTC
J gene: TRBJ2-5
D gene: TRBD1
V gene: TRBV10-3
clone size: .

CDR3 protein: CASSGGEYNEQFF
CDR3 DNA: TGTGCCAGCTCGGGCGGGGAATACAATGAGCAGTTCTTC
J gene: TRBJ2-1
D gene: .
V gene: TRBV2
clone size: .

CDR3 protein: CSATKENGVDTEAFF
CDR3 DNA: TGCAGTGCCACGAAGGAGAACGGAGTGGACACTGAAGCTTTCTTT
J gene: TRBJ1-1
D gene: .
V gene: TRBV20-1
clone size: .

CDR3 protein: CSATPGRFNQPQHF
CDR3 DNA: TGCAGTGCAACCCCGGGACGGTTCAATCAGCCCCAGCATTTT
J gene: TRBJ1-5
D gene: .
V gene: TRBV20-1
clone size: few

CDR3 protein: CASSEDLILDEQFF
CDR3 DNA: TGTGCCAGCAGTGAAGACCTAATTCTGGATGAGCAGTTCTTC
J gene: TRBJ2-1
D gene: .
V gene: TRBV6-1
clone size: few

CDR3 protein: CASSLTSGGRDEQFF
CDR3 DNA: TGTGCCAGCAGCTTAACTAGCGGGGGGAGGGATGAGCAGTTCTTC
J gene: TRBJ2-1
D gene: TRBD2
V gene: TRBV7-3
clone size: .

CDR3 protein: CASTSTGVTHGYTF
CDR3 DNA: TGTGCCAGCACGTCGACGGGGGTTACACATGGCTACACCTTC
J gene: TRBJ1-2
D gene: .
V gene: TRBV13
clone size: few

CDR3 protein: CASSQDAGRGLRNEQFF
CDR3 DNA: TGCGCCAGCAGCCAAGATGCGGGCAGGGGGCTGAGGAATGAGCAGTTCTTC
J gene: TRBJ2-1
D gene: TRBD1
V gene: TRBV4-1
clone size: .

CDR3 protein: CSAPRVTSGYNEQFF
CDR3 DNA: TGCAGTGCTCCACGCGTTACTAGCGGCTACAATGAGCAGTTCTTC
J gene: TRBJ2-1
D gene: TRBD2
V gene: TRBV20-1
clone size: few

CDR3 protein: CASSLESGAEQFF
CDR3 DNA: TGTGCCAGCAGCTTAGAATCCGGGGCTGAGCAGTTCTTC
J gene: TRBJ2-1
D gene: .
V gene: TRBV11-2
clone size: once

CDR3 protein: CASSQDSGVLDPDTQYF
CDR3 DNA: TGTGCCAGCAGCCAAGATTCAGGCGTTTTAGACCCAGATACGCAGTATTTT
J gene: TRBJ2-3
D gene: .
V gene: TRBV4-2
clone size: few

CDR3 protein: CSARAPGLKTGELFF
CDR3 DNA: TGCAGTGCTAGGGCACCGGGACTCAAAACCGGGGAGCTGTTTTTT
J gene: TRBJ2-2
D gene: .
V gene: TRBV20-1
clone size: .

CDR3 protein: CSARSLADSYNEQFF
CDR3 DNA: TGCAGTGCTAGGTCACTAGCGGACTCCTACAATGAGCAGTTCTTC
J gene: TRBJ2-1
D gene: TRBD2
V gene: TRBV20-1
clone size: .

CDR3 protein: CAWTIASGSFYEQYF
CDR3 DNA: TGTGCCTGGACCATTGCTAGCGGGAGTTTTTACGAGCAGTACTTC
J gene: TRBJ2-7
D gene: TRBD2
V gene: TRBV30
clone size: .

CDR3 protein: CASAVRSVTFEAFF
CDR3 DNA: TGTGCCAGCGCCGTTAGGTCAGTTACCTTTGAAGCTTTCTTT
J gene: TRBJ1-1
D gene: .
V gene: TRBV12-3/TRBV12-4
clone size: .

CDR3 protein: CASTGTPGDTQYF
CDR3 DNA: TGTGCCAGCACCGGGACCCCGGGTGATACGCAGTATTTT
J gene: TRBJ2-3
D gene: .
V gene: TRBV4-2
clone size: few

CDR3 protein: CASSFFQGTEAFF
CDR3 DNA: TGTGCCAGCAGTTTTTTTCAGGGCACTGAAGCTTTCTTT
J gene: TRBJ1-1
D gene: .
V gene: TRBV12-3/TRBV12-4
clone size: .

CDR3 protein: CSVARGKRGDSNQPQHF
CDR3 DNA: TGCAGCGTTGCAAGGGGAAAAAGGGGAGATAGCAATCAGCCCCAGCATTTT
J gene: TRBJ1-5
D gene: .
V gene: TRBV29-1
clone size: many

CDR3 protein: CASSPDVLGAEAFF
CDR3 DNA: TGCGCCAGCAGCCCGGACGTTTTAGGCGCTGAAGCTTTCTTT
J gene: TRBJ1-1
D gene: .
V gene: TRBV5-1
clone size: few

CDR3 protein: CASSFTSGRAETQYF
CDR3 DNA: TGTGCCAGCAGTTTTACTAGCGGGAGGGCAGAGACCCAGTACTTC
J gene: TRBJ2-5
D gene: TRBD2
V gene: TRBV12-3/TRBV12-4
clone size: few

CDR3 protein: CASSLTSTLGDTQYF
CDR3 DNA: TGTGCCAGCAGCTTAACGTCGACTTTGGGGGATACGCAGTATTTT
J gene: TRBJ2-3
D gene: .
V gene: TRBV7-3
clone size: few

CDR3 protein: CASSPDRMNTGELFF
CDR3 DNA: TGCGCCAGCAGCCCCGACAGAATGAACACCGGGGAGCTGTTTTTT
J gene: TRBJ2-2
D gene: .
V gene: TRBV5-1
clone size: .

CDR3 protein: CASSLVDLYNEQFF
CDR3 DNA: TGTGCCAGCAGTTTAGTGGACCTATACAATGAGCAGTTCTTC
J gene: TRBJ2-1
D gene: .
V gene: TRBV12-3/TRBV12-4
clone size: .

CDR3 protein: CASREGRNQPQHF
CDR3 DNA: TGTGCCAGCAGGGAGGGTCGCAATCAGCCCCAGCATTTT
J gene: TRBJ1-5
D gene: .
V gene: TRBV2
clone size: few

CDR3 protein: CASSPTRQGSNSPLHF
CDR3 DNA: TGTGCCAGCAGTCCCACAAGACAGGGGAGTAATTCACCCCTCCACTTT
J gene: TRBJ1-6
D gene: TRBD1
V gene: TRBV12-3/TRBV12-4
clone size: many

CDR3 protein: CASSVAFTDTQYF
CDR3 DNA: TGTGCCAGCAGCGTAGCTTTCACAGATACGCAGTATTTT
J gene: TRBJ2-3
D gene: .
V gene: TRBV9
clone size: few

CDR3 protein: CASNLADTQYF
CDR3 DNA: TGTGCCAGCAATCTAGCAGATACGCAGTATTTT
J gene: TRBJ2-3
D gene: .
V gene: TRBV12-3/TRBV12-4
clone size: few

CDR3 protein: CASSLRTGLRNTEAFF
CDR3 DNA: TGTGCCAGCAGTTTACGGACGGGGTTACGGAACACTGAAGCTTTCTTT
J gene: TRBJ1-1
D gene: .
V gene: TRBV3-1
clone size: .

CDR3 protein: CSVTDRSYGYTF
CDR3 DNA: TGCAGCGTCACGGACAGATCCTATGGCTACACCTTC
J gene: TRBJ1-2
D gene: .
V gene: TRBV29-1
clone size: many